This T cell receptor (beta chain) was recovered during a study of cytomegalovirus exposure and HLA in healthy donors. Between the trimmed V and J ends, which lost 0 bases and 1 base, there was a span of 8 bases. The CDR3 has 15 amino acids. Germline V lookup: CDR1 SGHRS, CDR2 YFSETQ. Primers included in the PCR were 60 Vbeta and 13 Jbeta primers. Clones were read by immunoSEQ multiplex PCR, and TCRdb kept only the in-frame ones, dropping some. In the table there are about 140,000 clones, around two thirds of which are singletons. Of note for this clone: What it recognizes is unknown.

Study-level points and caveats: Later analysis identified a missense DCLRE1C variant that was linked to TCR beta V- and J-gene trimming. The study assumed roughly uniform donor sequencing depth for presence/absence analyses.

The sample was PBMCs. The origin of this receptor is a male donor in good health and CMV-seronegative. The chain has TRBV5-1 and TRBJ1-5, with D unclear. The CDR3 nucleotides read TGCGCCAGCAGCTTGGAACACGGGAGCAATCAGCCCCAGCATTTT. Translation: CASSLEHGSNQPQHF.